The present T cell receptor (beta chain) was sequenced within a study of beta chain features in type 1 diabetes. Study-wide results and caveats: PCR might favor shorter templates, but any such skew would affect patients and controls equally. TCRB CDR3s were moderately but significantly shorter in Type 1 diabetes patients in all four CD4+ subsets.

Remarks on this clone: What it binds is not known.

As every portion of the isolated RNA was reverse transcribed, the sequencing read expressed TCRB transcripts. The assay was immunoSEQ multiplex PCR, and TCRdb's table has in-frame clones only and misses some. The sample comprises some 360,000 clones, around a fifth of which are singletons, and approximately 0.046% rests with the top ten. CDR3 length: 15 amino acids. Trimming stripped 2 bases from V and 1 base from J, with 11 bases between. Per germline, CDR1 SGHTA and CDR2 FQGNSA. The sample was naive CD4+ T cells from blood. The sequence derives from a woman aged 18 to 35 in good health. The chain carries TRBV7-2 and TRBJ2-5, with TRBD1 as a possible D gene (5 bases). CDR3: CASSLFQGFQETQYF. The CDR3 nucleotides read TGTGCCAGCAGCTTATTCCAGGGTTTCCAAGAGACCCAGTACTTC.